A selection of T cell receptor beta chains follows, all from one sample in a study of cytomegalovirus exposure and HLA in healthy donors. Profiling relied on immunoSEQ multiplex PCR, and the TCRdb table lists in-frame clones only, not all of them. This table holds some 150,000 clones, 70% to 80% found once. Sequencing input: PBMCs. The receptor source for this set is a man aged 30 to 45 in good health and CMV-seropositive. Each CDR3 is given with its conserved first and last residue. The D gene is left open where the match is weak. Clone size is not always given. Where it is, it says once, few, many or a class for expanded clones.

d_call: NA
clone_size: few
j_call: TRBJ1-1
v_call: TRBV5-4
cdr3_length: 13
cdr3_aa: CASSPGQNTEAFF
cdr3_nt: TGTGCCAGCAGCCCGGGACAGAACACTGAAGCTTTCTTT

d_call: TRBD1
clone_size: NA
j_call: TRBJ2-1
v_call: TRBV9
cdr3_length: 14
cdr3_aa: CASSANRGRGEQFF
cdr3_nt: TGTGCCAGCAGCGCAAACAGGGGGCGGGGGGAGCAGTTCTTC

d_call: NA
clone_size: NA
j_call: TRBJ2-3
v_call: TRBV2
cdr3_length: 15
cdr3_aa: CASSVSRDSTDTQYF
cdr3_nt: TGTGCCAGCAGCGTTTCACGGGATAGCACAGATACGCAGTATTTT

d_call: NA
clone_size: NA
j_call: TRBJ2-5
v_call: TRBV9
cdr3_length: 16
cdr3_aa: CASSARGGEVGETQYF
cdr3_nt: TGTGCCAGCAGCGCGAGAGGGGGAGAGGTAGGAGAGACCCAGTACTTC

d_call: NA
clone_size: NA
j_call: TRBJ1-5
v_call: TRBV27
cdr3_length: 14
cdr3_aa: CASSLGPFNQPQHF
cdr3_nt: TGTGCCAGCAGTTTAGGGCCCTTCAATCAGCCCCAGCATTTT

d_call: TRBD1
clone_size: NA
j_call: TRBJ1-1
v_call: TRBV29-1
cdr3_length: 12
cdr3_aa: CSANRDRGEAFF
cdr3_nt: TGCAGCGCCAACCGGGACAGAGGTGAAGCTTTCTTT

d_call: NA
clone_size: NA
j_call: TRBJ1-2
v_call: TRBV4-2
cdr3_length: 15
cdr3_aa: CASSQGVGGDYGYTF
cdr3_nt: TGTGCCAGCAGCCAAGGGGTTGGGGGCGACTATGGCTACACCTTC

d_call: NA
clone_size: NA
j_call: TRBJ2-7
v_call: TRBV7-9
cdr3_length: 13
cdr3_aa: CASSLSQGDEQYF
cdr3_nt: TGTGCCAGCAGCTTATCTCAGGGCGACGAGCAGTACTTC

d_call: TRBD1
clone_size: NA
j_call: TRBJ2-7
v_call: TRBV30
cdr3_length: 14
cdr3_aa: CAWSAGQGPYEQYF
cdr3_nt: TGTGCCTGGAGCGCCGGACAGGGACCCTACGAGCAGTACTTC

d_call: TRBD1
clone_size: NA
j_call: TRBJ1-2
v_call: TRBV7-3
cdr3_length: 17
cdr3_aa: CASSLSARGQGRGGYTF
cdr3_nt: TGTGCCAGCAGCTTAAGTGCGCGGGGACAGGGAAGGGGTGGCTACACCTTC

d_call: NA
clone_size: NA
j_call: TRBJ1-5
v_call: TRBV19
cdr3_length: 13
cdr3_aa: CASSIRGGQPQHF
cdr3_nt: TGTGCCAGTAGTATAAGGGGAGGGCAGCCCCAGCATTTT

d_call: NA
clone_size: NA
j_call: TRBJ2-7
v_call: TRBV5-6
cdr3_length: 15
cdr3_aa: CASSRLPDESYEQYF
cdr3_nt: TGTGCCAGCAGCCGACTTCCCGACGAATCCTACGAGCAGTACTTC

d_call: NA
clone_size: NA
j_call: TRBJ2-3
v_call: TRBV10-3
cdr3_length: 14
cdr3_aa: CAISHGGGTDTQYF
cdr3_nt: TGTGCCATCAGCCACGGAGGGGGCACAGATACGCAGTATTTT

d_call: TRBD1
clone_size: NA
j_call: TRBJ1-4
v_call: TRBV25-1
cdr3_length: 15
cdr3_aa: CASSPPGQGGEKLFF
cdr3_nt: TGTGCCAGCAGTCCCCCGGGACAGGGAGGTGAAAAACTGTTTTTT

d_call: TRBD2
clone_size: NA
j_call: TRBJ2-7
v_call: TRBV2
cdr3_length: 13
cdr3_aa: CASRERESYEQYF
cdr3_nt: TGTGCCAGCAGGGAGCGGGAGAGCTACGAGCAGTACTTC

d_call: TRBD1
clone_size: NA
j_call: TRBJ2-7
v_call: TRBV29-1
cdr3_length: 13
cdr3_aa: CSAGRDSGAEQYF
cdr3_nt: TGCAGCGCAGGCCGGGACAGCGGAGCCGAGCAGTACTTC

d_call: NA
clone_size: once
j_call: TRBJ2-1
v_call: TRBV5-5
cdr3_length: 15
cdr3_aa: CASSLRLVIYNEQFF
cdr3_nt: TGTGCCAGCAGCTTGAGGCTAGTTATCTACAATGAGCAGTTCTTC

d_call: NA
clone_size: NA
j_call: TRBJ1-1
v_call: TRBV19
cdr3_length: 14
cdr3_aa: CASSIRQENTEAFF
cdr3_nt: TGTGCCAGTAGTATACGACAGGAGAACACTGAAGCTTTCTTT

d_call: TRBD2
clone_size: NA
j_call: TRBJ2-7
v_call: TRBV30
cdr3_length: 16
cdr3_aa: CAWSVRGLADSYEQYF
cdr3_nt: TGTGCCTGGAGTGTACGAGGACTAGCGGACTCCTACGAGCAGTACTTC

d_call: NA
clone_size: NA
j_call: TRBJ2-1
v_call: TRBV5-1
cdr3_length: 13
cdr3_aa: CASSGRDWGEQFF
cdr3_nt: TGCGCCAGCAGCGGGCGGGATTGGGGTGAGCAGTTCTTC

d_call: NA
clone_size: few
j_call: TRBJ1-1
v_call: TRBV19
cdr3_length: 14
cdr3_aa: CASSVSGLDTEAFF
cdr3_nt: TGTGCCAGTAGTGTCTCAGGGTTGGACACTGAAGCTTTCTTT

d_call: NA
clone_size: NA
j_call: TRBJ2-2
v_call: TRBV11-2
cdr3_length: 14
cdr3_aa: CASSRDGVSGELFF
cdr3_nt: TGTGCCAGCAGCCGCGACGGAGTCTCCGGGGAGCTGTTTTTT

d_call: TRBD1
clone_size: few
j_call: TRBJ1-1
v_call: TRBV5-5
cdr3_length: 16
cdr3_aa: CASSLGIGQGSTEAFF
cdr3_nt: TGTGCCAGCAGCTTGGGGATTGGACAGGGGAGCACTGAAGCTTTCTTT

d_call: NA
clone_size: NA
j_call: TRBJ1-5
v_call: TRBV19
cdr3_length: 14
cdr3_aa: CASSIDRNNQPQHF
cdr3_nt: TGTGCCAGTAGTATAGACAGGAACAATCAGCCCCAGCATTTT

d_call: TRBD1
clone_size: NA
j_call: TRBJ1-5
v_call: TRBV28
cdr3_length: 14
cdr3_aa: CAGRGAGGYQPQHF
cdr3_nt: TGTGCCGGGCGGGGGGCAGGGGGTTATCAGCCCCAGCATTTT

d_call: NA
clone_size: NA
j_call: TRBJ2-5
v_call: TRBV6-1
cdr3_length: 15
cdr3_aa: CASQEPYRKKETQYF
cdr3_nt: TGTGCCAGCCAAGAACCCTACAGGAAGAAAGAGACCCAGTACTTC

d_call: NA
clone_size: NA
j_call: TRBJ1-1
v_call: TRBV29-1
cdr3_length: 13
cdr3_aa: CSGAGRQNTEAFF
cdr3_nt: TGCAGCGGTGCTGGCAGACAGAACACTGAAGCTTTCTTT

d_call: NA
clone_size: NA
j_call: TRBJ1-1
v_call: TRBV6-1
cdr3_length: 13
cdr3_aa: CASSSGPRTVTFF
cdr3_nt: TGTGCCAGCAGTTCTGGGCCAAGGACTGTAACTTTCTTT

d_call: TRBD1
clone_size: once
j_call: TRBJ2-5
v_call: TRBV5-6
cdr3_length: 13
cdr3_aa: CASSYDRGETQYF
cdr3_nt: TGTGCCAGCAGCTACGACAGGGGAGAGACCCAGTACTTC

d_call: TRBD1
clone_size: NA
j_call: TRBJ2-5
v_call: TRBV6-1
cdr3_length: 15
cdr3_aa: CASSALDRVGETQYF
cdr3_nt: TGTGCCAGCAGTGCCCTGGACAGGGTTGGAGAGACCCAGTACTTC

d_call: TRBD1
clone_size: NA
j_call: TRBJ1-4
v_call: TRBV5-4
cdr3_length: 18
cdr3_aa: CASSLGGTDRGENEKLFF
cdr3_nt: TGCGCCAGCAGCTTGGGGGGAACCGACAGGGGGGAGAATGAAAAACTGTTTTTT

d_call: NA
clone_size: NA
j_call: TRBJ2-2
v_call: TRBV28
cdr3_length: 16
cdr3_aa: CASSLMREVGTGELFF
cdr3_nt: TGTGCCAGCAGTTTAATGAGGGAGGTAGGCACCGGGGAGCTGTTTTTT

d_call: TRBD2
clone_size: NA
j_call: TRBJ2-5
v_call: TRBV2
cdr3_length: 15
cdr3_aa: CASSELRGEGETQYF
cdr3_nt: TGTGCCAGCAGTGAGCTCCGAGGGGAGGGGGAGACCCAGTACTTC

d_call: TRBD2
clone_size: NA
j_call: TRBJ2-7
v_call: TRBV9
cdr3_length: 15
cdr3_aa: CASSVTSESSYEQYF
cdr3_nt: TGTGCCAGCAGCGTCACTAGCGAGAGTTCATACGAGCAGTACTTC

d_call: TRBD1
clone_size: few
j_call: TRBJ2-5
v_call: TRBV29-1
cdr3_length: 14
cdr3_aa: CSVEGQGAQETQYF
cdr3_nt: TGCAGCGTTGAGGGACAGGGGGCCCAAGAGACCCAGTACTTC

d_call: NA
clone_size: NA
j_call: TRBJ1-5
v_call: TRBV10-3
cdr3_length: 13
cdr3_aa: CAISESRDQPQHF
cdr3_nt: TGTGCCATCAGTGAGTCCCGGGATCAGCCCCAGCATTTT

d_call: TRBD1
clone_size: NA
j_call: TRBJ1-2
v_call: TRBV6-5
cdr3_length: 15
cdr3_aa: CASTTGQGANYGYTF
cdr3_nt: TGTGCCAGCACCACAGGACAGGGGGCTAACTATGGCTACACCTTC

d_call: TRBD1
clone_size: NA
j_call: TRBJ1-2
v_call: TRBV2
cdr3_length: 13
cdr3_aa: CASRDTGQNGYTF
cdr3_nt: TGTGCCAGCAGGGATACGGGACAGAATGGCTACACCTTC

d_call: TRBD2
clone_size: NA
j_call: TRBJ2-7
v_call: TRBV15
cdr3_length: 16
cdr3_aa: CATSVSLAGGGHEQYF
cdr3_nt: TGTGCCACCAGCGTGAGTCTAGCGGGAGGCGGCCACGAGCAGTACTTC

d_call: TRBD1
clone_size: NA
j_call: TRBJ2-7
v_call: TRBV28
cdr3_length: 18
cdr3_aa: CASSFGGQGPRSSYEQYF
cdr3_nt: TGTGCCAGCAGTTTTGGAGGACAGGGACCGAGAAGCTCCTACGAGCAGTACTTC

d_call: NA
clone_size: NA
j_call: TRBJ1-1
v_call: TRBV6-5
cdr3_length: 15
cdr3_aa: CASSYSPGKNTEAFF
cdr3_nt: TGTGCCAGCAGTTACTCCCCAGGGAAGAACACTGAAGCTTTCTTT

d_call: NA
clone_size: NA
j_call: TRBJ2-5
v_call: TRBV9
cdr3_length: 14
cdr3_aa: CASSVGGSQETQYF
cdr3_nt: TGTGCCAGCAGCGTAGGCGGTTCCCAAGAGACCCAGTACTTC

d_call: NA
clone_size: NA
j_call: TRBJ2-1
v_call: TRBV4-1
cdr3_length: 14
cdr3_aa: CASSYDRSNNEQFF
cdr3_nt: TGCGCCAGCAGCTACGACAGGTCTAACAATGAGCAGTTCTTC

d_call: NA
clone_size: once
j_call: TRBJ2-5
v_call: TRBV10-1
cdr3_length: 11
cdr3_aa: CARSGPETQYF
cdr3_nt: TGCGCCAGATCAGGGCCAGAGACCCAGTACTTC

d_call: NA
clone_size: NA
j_call: TRBJ1-4
v_call: TRBV7-9
cdr3_length: 14
cdr3_aa: CASSQILPGAKLFF
cdr3_nt: TGTGCCAGCAGCCAGATCTTGCCTGGGGCAAAACTGTTTTTT

d_call: TRBD1
clone_size: NA
j_call: TRBJ1-5
v_call: TRBV10-3
cdr3_length: 14
cdr3_aa: CAISPSGGGQPQHF
cdr3_nt: TGTGCCATCAGCCCCTCAGGGGGCGGTCAGCCCCAGCATTTT

d_call: NA
clone_size: NA
j_call: TRBJ2-1
v_call: TRBV6-5
cdr3_length: 13
cdr3_aa: CASSRNGYNEQFF
cdr3_nt: TGTGCCAGCTCGCGGAATGGCTACAATGAGCAGTTCTTC

d_call: NA
clone_size: NA
j_call: TRBJ2-7
v_call: TRBV5-1
cdr3_length: 15
cdr3_aa: CASSLVSPGPYEQYF
cdr3_nt: TGCGCCAGCAGCTTGGTCTCGCCGGGTCCCTACGAGCAGTACTTC

d_call: NA
clone_size: few
j_call: TRBJ1-4
v_call: TRBV19
cdr3_length: 14
cdr3_aa: CASSIYGQSEKLFF
cdr3_nt: TGTGCCAGTAGTATTTATGGACAGTCTGAAAAACTGTTTTTT